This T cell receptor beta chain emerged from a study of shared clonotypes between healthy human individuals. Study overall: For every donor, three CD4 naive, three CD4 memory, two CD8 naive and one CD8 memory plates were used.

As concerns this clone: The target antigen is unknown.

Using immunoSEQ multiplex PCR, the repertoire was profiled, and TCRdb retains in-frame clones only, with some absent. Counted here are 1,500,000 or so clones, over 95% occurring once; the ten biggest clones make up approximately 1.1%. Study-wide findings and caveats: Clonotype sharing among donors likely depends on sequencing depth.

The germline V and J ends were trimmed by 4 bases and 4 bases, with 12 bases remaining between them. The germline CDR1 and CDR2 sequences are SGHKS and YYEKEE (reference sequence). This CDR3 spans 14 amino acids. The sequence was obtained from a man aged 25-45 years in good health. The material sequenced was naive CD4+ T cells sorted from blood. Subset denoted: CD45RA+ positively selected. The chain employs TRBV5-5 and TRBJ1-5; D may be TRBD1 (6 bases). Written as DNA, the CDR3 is TGTGCCAGCAGCCAGGACAGACATAATCAGCCCCAGCATTTT. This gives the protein CASSQDRHNQPQHF.